What follows are 31 T cell receptor beta chains derived from one specimen sequenced in a study of blood T cell repertoires in COVID-19 (dated by TCRdb to 2020 to 2021). The library was built by means of the immunoSEQ multiplex PCR assay. Imported from immuneACCESS, the table was reduced by TCRdb to in-frame sequences with V and J called. These copies leave out some clones; in studies compared against another copy, an unresolved V gene accounts for under half, and the cause of the remainder is not known. In this sample the table shows over 100,000 clones, 81% of which occur a single time. Of the sample, more than 7.5% is held by the ten largest clones. What was sequenced was peripheral blood. These TCRs come from a woman aged 55-70 years with active or convalescent COVID-19.

J is TRBJ1-1 and V is TRBV28, with 7 bases matching TRBD1. Trimming at V came to 6 bases and at J to 5 bases, leaving 6 bases not matched to a gene. CDR1 is MDHEN, CDR2 SYDVKM, per germline. The length of the CDR3 is 13 residues. The CDR3 region has the DNA TGTGCCAGCAGCCAGGGGGTTTGGACTGAAGCTTTCTTT. Translating gives CASSQGVWTEAFF.

The gene calls are TRBV2 and TRBJ1-2; 9 nucleotides align to TRBD1. The V gene's germline CDR1 is SNHLY and CDR2 FYNNEI. This CDR3 has 17 amino acids. The J segment lost 7 bases and the V segment lost 4 bases, leaving 16 bases of the junction unmatched. The CDR3 coding sequence is TGTGCCAGCAGTGGGCTCCCGGGACAGGGCGGTGGTGGTGGCTACACCTTC. The encoded protein is CASSGLPGQGGGGGYTF. Filled out from reference TRBV2 and TRBJ1-2, the complete variable domain reads EPEVTQTPSHQVTQMGQEVILRCVPISNHLYFYWYRQILGQKVEFLVSFYNNEISEKSEIFDDQFSVERPDGSNFTLKIRSTKLEDSAMYFCASSGLPGQGGGGGYTFGSGTRLTVV.

This clone was observed once. The V gene is TRBV27, the J gene TRBJ2-1; 9 bases agree with TRBD2. The V gene end was trimmed by 2 bases and the J gene end by 6 bases; junction bases not matched to a gene: 8. The CDR3 runs to 16 residues. Germline V gene lookup returns CDR1 MNHEY and CDR2 SMNVEV (reference sequence). The CDR3 DNA reads as TGTGCCAGCAGTTTAATCGGAGCGGGGGGTTCCAATGAGCAGTTCTTC. Amino acid sequence: CASSLIGAGGSNEQFF.

The gene calls are TRBV12-5 and TRBJ2-5; the match to TRBD1 covers 9 bases. CDR3 size: 15 residues. Germline V gene data show CDR1 as LGHNT and CDR2 as FRNRAP. The J segment lost 5 bases and the V segment lost 6 bases, leaving 10 bases of the junction unmatched. The CDR3 sequence: CASGFEGQGGETQYF. CDR3 nucleotides: TGTGCTAGTGGCTTTGAGGGACAGGGCGGGGAGACCCAGTACTTC.

Comment on this clone: One end of the junction varies from germline; a read error may be responsible. The chain employs TRBV29-1 and TRBJ1-2; unclear D gene. Germline CDR1 SQVTM, CDR2 ANQGSEA. The CDR3 has 12 amino acids. This chain's CDR3 is CSAEGSDYGYTF. As DNA, the CDR3 is TGCAGCGCTGAAGGGTCGGACTATGGCTACACCTTC.

The genes are TRBV2 and TRBJ2-3, with TRBD2 identical over 8 bases. Germline V lookup: CDR1 SNHLY, CDR2 FYNNEI. The CDR3 runs 14 residues. V shed 6 bases, J shed 5 bases, and the junction held 7 bases outside the gene matches. The chain's CDR3 is CASSLSGKGDTQYF. DNA of the CDR3: TGTGCCAGCAGCCTTAGCGGGAAAGGAGATACGCAGTATTTT. Using reference TRBV2 and TRBJ2-3 for the parts outside the CDR3, the full variable domain is EPEVTQTPSHQVTQMGQEVILRCVPISNHLYFYWYRQILGQKVEFLVSFYNNEISEKSEIFDDQFSVERPDGSNFTLKIRSTKLEDSAMYFCASSLSGKGDTQYFGPGTRLTVL.

The CDR3 region is CASSSGTGGTGELFF. The CDR3 coding sequence is TGTGCCAGCAGTTCCGGGACAGGGGGCACCGGGGAGCTGTTTTTT. V and J are TRBV6-2 or TRBV6-3 and TRBJ2-2; 11 positions agree with TRBD1. V gave up 4 bases and J gave up 4 bases; unmatched junction bases: 2. This CDR3 is built from 15 residues. Germline CDR1 reads MNHEY; CDR2 reads SVGEGT.

The rearrangement links TRBV12-3 or TRBV12-4 to TRBJ1-2; D unresolved. V was trimmed by 1 base and J by 5 bases, leaving 8 bases between them. The CDR3 is 13 residues long. The CDR3 bases are TGTGCCAGCAGTTTAGTCCAGGCTTATGGCTACACCTTC. Amino acids: CASSLVQAYGYTF.

Comments on this clone: A much more abundant neighbour one base away suggests this may be a read error. The sample has other DNA sequences that encode this CDR3 too. The chain recombines TRBV7-2 with TRBJ1-2, with TRBD1 as a possible D gene (5 bases). Germline loops: CDR1 SGHTA, CDR2 FQGNSA. This CDR3 has 14 amino acids. The V gene lost 5 bases and the J gene lost 8 bases, with 18 bases spanning the gap. In DNA, the CDR3 is TGTGCCAGCAGCCTATCTTCTCAGGGCGGAGGCTACACCTTC. It specifies CASSLSSQGGGYTF.

This rearrangement joins TRBV6-5 to TRBJ2-7; 7 bases match TRBD1. CDR3 length: 14 amino acids. V shed 7 bases, J shed 3 bases, and the junction held 9 bases outside the gene matches. Per germline, CDR1 MNHEY and CDR2 SVGAGI. This chain's CDR3 is CASTPMGQIYEQYF. Here the CDR3 DNA reads TGTGCCAGCACCCCAATGGGACAGATCTACGAGCAGTACTTC.

The chain couples TRBV10-3 to TRBJ1-1; D uncertain. V dropped 6 bases and J dropped 0 bases, with 8 bases sitting between them. This CDR3 spans 13 amino acids. Germline lookup yields CDR1 ENHRY and CDR2 SYGVKD. CDR3 in amino acids: CAISSHMNTEAFF. CDR3 nucleotide sequence: TGTGCCATCAGCTCCCACATGAACACTGAAGCTTTCTTT.

V and J are TRBV5-6 and TRBJ1-2; 11 bases are shared with TRBD1. V shed 0 bases and J 4 bases; nucleotides not matched to a gene: 2. The germline gives CDR1 SGHDT, CDR2 YYEEEE. The CDR3 has 15 amino acids. In nucleotides, the CDR3 is TGTGCCAGCAGCTTGGTGGGACAGGGGGGCTATGGCTACACCTTC. Amino acids: CASSLVGQGGYGYTF. Variable domain in full (rest from reference TRBV5-6 and TRBJ1-2): DAGVTQSPTHLIKTRGQQVTLRCSPKSGHDTVSWYQQALGQGPQFIFQYYEEEERQRGNFPDRFSGHQFPNYSSELNVNALLLGDSALYLCASSLVGQGGYGYTFGSGTRLTVV.

The chain recombines TRBV2 with TRBJ1-3; D unresolved. The V gene lost 7 bases and the J gene lost 7 bases, with 5 bases spanning the gap. From germline, CDR1 is SNHLY and CDR2 FYNNEI. The CDR3 is 10 residues long. The CDR3, as DNA: TGTGCCAGCATTGGCAACACCATATATTTT. Its protein product is CASIGNTIYF.

The gene calls are TRBV4-1 and TRBJ1-2, with a weak D call TRBD1 (5 bases). Germline loops: CDR1 MGHRA, CDR2 YSYEKL. Between the trimmed V and J ends, which lost 0 bases and 5 bases, there was a span of 13 bases. This CDR3 spans 15 amino acids. CDR3 amino acids: CASSQDIYRPYGYTF. The DNA of the CDR3 is TGCGCCAGCAGCCAAGATATTTACAGGCCATATGGCTACACCTTC.

The V call is TRBV28, the J call TRBJ1-1; 8 positions match TRBD1. The germline V gene encodes CDR1 MDHEN and CDR2 SYDVKM. The V segment lost 6 bases and the J segment 1 base; nucleotides outside the gene matches: 10. There are 16 residues in the CDR3. The CDR3 sequence is CASRSRQGMGNTEAFF. The CDR3 DNA follows: TGTGCCAGCAGATCCCGACAGGGGATGGGGAACACTGAAGCTTTCTTT. The full variable domain, completed using reference TRBV28 and TRBJ1-1, is DVKVTQSSRYLVKRTGEKVFLECVQDMDHENMFWYRQDPGLGLRLIYFSYDVKMKEKGDIPEGYSVSREKKERFSLILESASTNQTSMYLCASRSRQGMGNTEAFFGQGTRLTVV.

The genes are TRBV28 and TRBJ1-1, with D possibly matching TRBD1 (5 bases). Trimming removed 5 bases from V and 7 bases from J, with 20 bases in between. Per germline, CDR1 MDHEN and CDR2 SYDVKM. The CDR3 is made up of 15 amino acids. The CDR3 spells CASSLAGRERGEAFF. For the CDR3, the DNA is TGTGCCAGCAGTCTTGCGGGACGGGAGAGGGGTGAAGCTTTCTTT.

This rearrangement joins TRBV18 to TRBJ2-3; D unclear. The V end lost 3 bases, the J end lost 2 bases, and 15 bases lay between the germline ends. This CDR3 region has 16 residues. In germline, CDR1 is KGHSH, CDR2 LQKENI. The chain's CDR3 is CASSPSPRAYTDTQYF. The CDR3 region has the DNA TGTGCCAGCTCACCTTCACCACGAGCATACACAGATACGCAGTATTTT.

On this clone: Other DNA sequences in this specimen translate into the identical CDR3. CDR3 coding DNA: TGTGCCAGCAGCCCGACTAGCGGGGCCACAGATACGCAGTATTTT. The encoded protein is CASSPTSGATDTQYF. V usage is TRBV9 and J usage is TRBJ2-3; 11 bases fit TRBD2. The CDR3 consists of 15 residues. J was trimmed by 2 bases and V by 4 bases; bases with no gene match: 3. Germline V gene sequence: CDR1 SGDLS, CDR2 YYNGEE.

This clone was picked up one time. V is TRBV5-5 and J is TRBJ2-5; 7 bases match TRBD1. Trimming took 6 bases from V and 6 from J; bases not matched to a gene: 11. The V gene's germline CDR1 is SGHKS and CDR2 YYEKEE (reference sequence). The CDR3 sequence is 14 residues long. This CDR3 is CASNRVTGIQTQYF. For the CDR3, the DNA is TGTGCCAGCAACAGAGTGACAGGGATCCAGACCCAGTACTTC. Variable domain in full (rest from reference TRBV5-5 and TRBJ2-5): DAGVTQSPTHLIKTRGQQVTLRCSPISGHKSVSWYQQVLGQGPQFIFQYYEKEERGRGNFPDRFSARQFPNYSSELNVNALLLGDSALYLCASNRVTGIQTQYFGPGTRLLVL.

Turning to this clone: An end of the junction differs from the germline gene, which may be a read error. In DNA form, the CDR3 reads TGTGCTAGCAGCCCCCGCGGGACAGGGTTTCCCGGGGAGCTGTTTTTT. Its protein is CASSPRGTGFPGELFF. The chain has TRBV7-7 and TRBJ2-2, with 9 bases fitting TRBD1. CDR1 is SSHAT, CDR2 FNYEAQ, per germline (reference sequence). The length of the CDR3 is 16 residues.

This chain connects TRBV11-3 to TRBJ2-1; tentative D call: TRBD2 (5 bases). The V end was cut by 4 bases, the J end by 2 bases, with 6 bases between. The CDR3 consists of 13 residues. The V gene's germline CDR1 is SGHNT and CDR2 YENEEA. CDR3 loop: CASSYGAYNEQFF. CDR3 DNA sequence: TGTGCCAGCAGCTACGGGGCCTACAATGAGCAGTTCTTC.

The chain couples TRBV7-2 to TRBJ2-7; D is uncertain. The CDR3 has 14 amino acids. Trimming removed 2 bases at V and 2 bases at J, with 10 bases between. Germline lookup yields CDR1 SGHTA and CDR2 FQGNSA. The CDR3 protein is CASSLSTETYEQYF. The CDR3 nucleotides read TGTGCCAGCAGCTTAAGCACCGAAACCTACGAGCAGTACTTC.

The chain joins TRBV6-6 to TRBJ1-2; D is unclear. This CDR3 comprises 13 residues. Germline assignment: CDR1 MNHNY and CDR2 SVGAGI (reference sequence). V lost 2 bases, J lost 2 bases, and 6 bases lay in between. The DNA of the CDR3 is TGTGCCAGCAGTTACGAGAGCAACTATGGCTACACCTTC. Translated: CASSYESNYGYTF.

V gene TRBV7-5 combines with J gene TRBJ1-5; the tabulated D call, TRBD1, remains unverified against the DNA. TRBV7-5 corresponds to a pseudogene. The CDR3 is 18 amino acids. The chain's CDR3 is CVRSSGTGGLYSNQPQHF. In DNA form, the CDR3 reads TGTGTCAGAAGCTCCGGGACAGGGGGCCTATATAGCAATCAGCCCCAGCATTTT.

The chain joins TRBV6-5 to TRBJ1-2, with D uncertain. CDR1 and CDR2 from the germline V gene are MNHEY and SVGAGI. Trimming took 5 bases from V and 4 from J, leaving 17 bases between them. This CDR3 contains 15 residues. CDR3 protein: CASSPGPRGFYGYTF. For the CDR3, the DNA is TGTGCCAGCAGTCCCGGCCCGAGAGGGTTCTATGGCTACACCTTC.

This chain links TRBV5-6 with TRBJ1-1; D is ambiguous. Germline V gives CDR1 SGHDT, CDR2 YYEEEE. V shed 5 bases and J shed 1 base, with 12 bases lying between them. The CDR3 extends over 14 amino acids. CDR3 nucleotide sequence: TGTGCCAGCAGTCGCCGGGGTGCGAACACTGAAGCTTTCTTT. The encoded protein is CASSRRGANTEAFF.

V and J are TRBV7-2 and TRBJ2-7; 8 bases line up with TRBD1. Germline-derived CDR1 and CDR2 are SGHTA and FQGNSA. This CDR3 comprises 14 residues. V lost 5 bases, J lost 5 bases, and 8 bases stayed unmatched. CDR3 DNA: TGTGCCAGCAGCCCCTCGGACAGGGTCCACGAGCAGTACTTC. Encoded protein: CASSPSDRVHEQYF. The full variable domain, its missing parts supplied by reference TRBV7-2 and TRBJ2-7, is GAGVSQSPSNKVTEKGKDVELRCDPISGHTALYWYRQSLGQGLEFLIYFQGNSAPDKSGLPSDRFSAERTGGSVSTLTIQRTQQEDSAVYLCASSPSDRVHEQYFGPGTRLTVT.

The V gene is TRBV27, the J gene TRBJ1-4; D might be TRBD1 (5 bases). The CDR3 is made up of 13 amino acids. Germline V gene sequence: CDR1 MNHEY, CDR2 SMNVEV (reference sequence). V was cut by 6 bases and J by 7 bases, with 12 bases left in between. DNA for the CDR3: TGTGCCAGCAGCTCAGGGTGGGTTGAAAAACTGTTTTTT. Protein: CASSSGWVEKLFF. The full variable domain, its missing parts supplied by reference TRBV27 and TRBJ1-4, is EAQVTQNPRYLITVTGKKLTVTCSQNMNHEYMSWYRQDPGLGLRQIYYSMNVEVTDKGDVPEGYKVSRKEKRNFPLILESPSPNQTSLYFCASSSGWVEKLFFGSGTQLSVL.

The V and J genes are TRBV15 and TRBJ2-5; 9 bases line up with TRBD1. The ends lost 0 bases at V and 4 bases at J; junction bases unmatched: 9. The CDR3 spans 17 residues. Germline V lookup: CDR1 LNHNV, CDR2 YYDKDF (reference sequence). The CDR3 reads CATSRDQSGTGLETQYF. In nucleotides, the CDR3 is TGTGCCACCAGCAGAGATCAATCCGGGACAGGGCTAGAGACCCAGTACTTC.

This rearrangement joins TRBV2 to TRBJ2-1; D gene unclear. The germline CDR1 and CDR2 sequences are SNHLY and FYNNEI. Between the trimmed V and J ends, which lost 3 bases and 4 bases, there was a span of 7 bases. CDR3 length: 13 residues. CDR3 sequence reads: CASSEGQYNEQFF. The CDR3 DNA is TGTGCCAGCAGTGAGGGCCAATACAATGAGCAGTTCTTC.

This sequence joins TRBV3-1 (or the pseudogene TRBV3-2) and TRBJ2-7; TRBD1 aligns across 10 bases. The V gene's germline CDR1 is LGHDT and CDR2 YNNKEL (reference sequence). The length of the CDR3 is 16 residues. J lost 4 bases, V lost 2 bases, and 8 bases had no gene match. CDR3: CASSQYSTGGGYEQYF. Here the CDR3 DNA reads TGTGCCAGCAGCCAATACTCGACAGGGGGCGGATACGAGCAGTACTTC.